These 6 T cell receptor beta chains were sequenced from one sample in a study of T cell responses to AZD1222 COVID-19 vaccine. This table comes from immunoSEQ multiplex PCR, and its TCRdb copy is limited to in-frame clones, with some not included. The sample records 120,000 or so clones, nearly 90% being singletons. The sequencing here drew on peripheral blood, taken on day 0 of AZD1222 vaccination. These receptors all stem from an adult in good health.

The rearrangement links TRBV20-1 to TRBJ1-1; D ambiguous. V was trimmed by 1 base and J by 6 bases, leaving 6 bases between them. CDR3 size: 11 residues. Germline lookup yields CDR1 DFQATT and CDR2 SNEGSKA (reference sequence). The CDR3 loop is CSARVDAEAFF. Written as DNA, the CDR3 is TGCAGTGCTAGAGTCGACGCTGAAGCTTTCTTT.

The chain uses TRBV18 and TRBJ2-5; D gene ambiguous. This CDR3 has 13 residues. V lost 0 bases to trimming and J lost 1 base, with 3 bases between them. Germline V gene sequence: CDR1 KGHSH, CDR2 LQKENI. The CDR3 nucleotides are TGTGCCAGCTCACCACCTACCCAAGAGACCCAGTACTTC. It specifies CASSPPTQETQYF. The whole variable domain, filled in from reference TRBV18 and TRBJ2-5, reads NAGVMQNPRHLVRRRGQEARLRCSPMKGHSHVYWYRQLPEEGLKFMVYLQKENIIDESGMPKERFSAEFPKEGPSILRIQQVVRGDSAAYFCASSPPTQETQYFGPGTRLLVL.

The chain is built from TRBV10-2 and TRBJ1-2; TRBD1 matches 7 bases. The CDR3 sequence is 17 residues long. Germline lookup yields CDR1 WSHSY and CDR2 SAAADI. V shed 2 bases, J shed 0 bases, and the junction held 9 bases outside the gene matches. CDR3 sequence (DNA): TGCGCCAGCAGTGAGAGGGGGAGACAGGGAGCTAACTATGGCTACACCTTC. It translates to CASSERGRQGANYGYTF.

The chain joins TRBV6-4 to TRBJ2-3; 9 bases are shared with TRBD1. The J segment lost 4 bases and the V segment lost 7 bases, leaving 9 bases of the junction unmatched. This CDR3 has 15 residues. The germline V gene has CDR1 MRHNA and CDR2 SNTAGT. CDR3 amino acids: CASTPGQGEADTQYF. The CDR3, as DNA: TGTGCCAGCACCCCGGGACAGGGCGAAGCAGATACGCAGTATTTT.

The chain carries TRBV20-1 and TRBJ1-2; unclear D gene. Germline CDR1 and CDR2: DFQATT and SNEGSKA (reference sequence). The CDR3 extends over 11 amino acids. V was cut by 3 bases and J by 5 bases, with 7 bases left in between. The CDR3 region is CSASERYGYTF. The CDR3 DNA reads as TGCAGTGCTAGCGAGAGGTATGGCTACACCTTC.

The genes are TRBV28 and TRBJ1-1; 7 bases fit TRBD1. V gave up 5 bases and J gave up 5 bases; unmatched junction bases: 2. This CDR3 comprises 12 residues. Germline V gene sequence: CDR1 MDHEN, CDR2 SYDVKM. CDR3 nucleotide sequence: TGTGCCAGCAGTGTGACAGGGACTGAAGCTTTCTTT. Encoded protein: CASSVTGTEAFF.